Listed here is a single TCR beta chain. TCRdb's copy holds only in-frame clones and misses some; the assay was immunoSEQ multiplex PCR. The table shows approximately 46,000 clones, with 90% occurring only once. These data are taken from a study of T cell changes during pregnancy in multiple sclerosis. The V end was cut by 7 bases, the J end by 6 bases, with 13 bases between. The CDR3 spans 14 residues. CDR1 is MNHEY, CDR2 SVGAGI, per germline. The origin of this receptor is a female donor in good health, enrolled as a control in a pregnancy study. The J gene is TRBJ1-6, the V gene TRBV6-5; maybe TRBD1 (6 bases). The sequenced sample was peripheral blood, obtained after pregnancy. In DNA, the CDR3 is TGTGCCAGCACCAAGGGACAAATTAATTCACCCCTCCACTTT. Translated: CASTKGQINSPLHF.